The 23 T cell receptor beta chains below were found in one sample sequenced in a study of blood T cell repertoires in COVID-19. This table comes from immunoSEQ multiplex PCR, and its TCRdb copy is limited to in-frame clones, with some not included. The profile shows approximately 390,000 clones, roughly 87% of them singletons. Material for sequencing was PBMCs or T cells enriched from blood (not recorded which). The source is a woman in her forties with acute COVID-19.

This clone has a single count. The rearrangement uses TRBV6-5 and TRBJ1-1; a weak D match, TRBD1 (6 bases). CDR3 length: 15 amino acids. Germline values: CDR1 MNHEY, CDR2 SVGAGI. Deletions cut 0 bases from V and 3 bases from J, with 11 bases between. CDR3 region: CASSYSRDIYTEAFF. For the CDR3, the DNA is TGTGCCAGCAGTTACTCGAGGGACATTTACACTGAAGCTTTCTTT.

CDR3 sequence: CASSLFGTVNTEAFF. The CDR3 nucleotides are TGTGCCAGCAGCTTATTCGGGACAGTGAACACTGAAGCTTTCTTT. The chain carries TRBV7-9 and TRBJ1-1; 7 bases match TRBD1. CDR1 is SEHNR and CDR2 is FQNEAQ in the germline V gene (reference sequence). V trimming: 2 bases; J trimming: 0 bases; junction bases outside the gene matches: 3. The CDR3 is 15 residues long.

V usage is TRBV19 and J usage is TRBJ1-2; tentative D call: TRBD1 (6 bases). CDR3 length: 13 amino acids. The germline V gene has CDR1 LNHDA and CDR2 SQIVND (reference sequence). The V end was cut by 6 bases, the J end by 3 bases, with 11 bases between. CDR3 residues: CASRQQGHYGYTF. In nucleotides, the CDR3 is TGTGCCAGTAGGCAACAGGGTCACTATGGCTACACCTTC.

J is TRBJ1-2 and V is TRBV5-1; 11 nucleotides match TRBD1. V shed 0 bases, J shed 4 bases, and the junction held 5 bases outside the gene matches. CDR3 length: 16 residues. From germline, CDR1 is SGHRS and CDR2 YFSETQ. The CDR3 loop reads CASSLGTGGAGYGYTF. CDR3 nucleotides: TGCGCCAGCAGCTTGGGGACAGGGGGCGCGGGCTATGGCTACACCTTC.

The CDR3 sequence is CASSPTGVVGNTIYF. CDR3 DNA sequence: TGTGCCAGCTCACCCACAGGGGTTGTTGGAAACACCATATATTTT. The genes are TRBV18 and TRBJ1-3, with TRBD1 matching 7 bases. CDR1 is KGHSH and CDR2 is LQKENI in the germline V gene. This CDR3 contains 15 residues. Trimming took 3 bases from V and 3 from J; bases not matched to a gene: 5.

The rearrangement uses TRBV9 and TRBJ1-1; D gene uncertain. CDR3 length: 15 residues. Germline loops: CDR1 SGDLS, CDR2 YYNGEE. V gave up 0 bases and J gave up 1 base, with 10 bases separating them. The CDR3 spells CASSVEAAANTEAFF. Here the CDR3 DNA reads TGTGCCAGCAGCGTAGAGGCGGCGGCGAACACTGAAGCTTTCTTT.

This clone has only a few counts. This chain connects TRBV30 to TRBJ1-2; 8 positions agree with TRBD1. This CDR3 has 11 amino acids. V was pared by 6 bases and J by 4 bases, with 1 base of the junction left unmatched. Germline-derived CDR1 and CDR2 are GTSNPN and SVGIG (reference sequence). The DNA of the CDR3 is TGTGCCTGTGGACAGGGCTATGGCTACACCTTC. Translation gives CACGQGYGYTF.

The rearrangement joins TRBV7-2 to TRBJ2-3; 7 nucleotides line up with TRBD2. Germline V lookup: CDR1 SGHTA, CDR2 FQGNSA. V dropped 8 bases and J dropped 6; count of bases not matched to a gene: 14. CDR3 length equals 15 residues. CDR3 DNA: TGTGCCAGCCCCTCCCCGGGGGGACTGGGCGATACGCAGTATTTT. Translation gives CASPSPGGLGDTQYF.

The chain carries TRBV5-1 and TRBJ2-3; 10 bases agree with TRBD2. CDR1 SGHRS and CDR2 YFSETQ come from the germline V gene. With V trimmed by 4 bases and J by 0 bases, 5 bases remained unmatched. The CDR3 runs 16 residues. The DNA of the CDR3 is TGCGCCAGCAGCGTCCTAGCGGGGGAGAGCACAGATACGCAGTATTTT. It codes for CASSVLAGESTDTQYF. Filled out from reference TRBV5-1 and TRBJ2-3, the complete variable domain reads KAGVTQTPRYLIKTRGQQVTLSCSPISGHRSVSWYQQTPGQGLQFLFEYFSETQRNKGNFPGRFSGRQFSNSRSEMNVSTLELGDSALYLCASSVLAGESTDTQYFGPGTRLTVL.

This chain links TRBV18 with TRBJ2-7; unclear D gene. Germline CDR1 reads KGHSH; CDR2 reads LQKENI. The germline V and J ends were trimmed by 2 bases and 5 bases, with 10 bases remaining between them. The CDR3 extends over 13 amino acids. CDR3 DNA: TGTGCCAGCTCACCAGAGCGAGGAGACGAGCAGTACTTC. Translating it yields CASSPERGDEQYF.

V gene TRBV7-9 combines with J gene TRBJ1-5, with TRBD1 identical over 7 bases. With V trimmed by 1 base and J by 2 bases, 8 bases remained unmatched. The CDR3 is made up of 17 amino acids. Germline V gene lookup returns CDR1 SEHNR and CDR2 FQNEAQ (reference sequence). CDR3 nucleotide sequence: TGTGCCAGCAGCTTAGGGGCAGGGGGTCGAGGCAATCAGCCCCAGCATTTT. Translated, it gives CASSLGAGGRGNQPQHF.

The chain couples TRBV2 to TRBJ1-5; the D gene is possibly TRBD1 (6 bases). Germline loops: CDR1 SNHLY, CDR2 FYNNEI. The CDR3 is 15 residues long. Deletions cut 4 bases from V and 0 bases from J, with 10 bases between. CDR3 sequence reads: CASSVQGNSNQPQHF. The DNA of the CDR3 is TGTGCCAGCAGTGTACAGGGTAATAGCAATCAGCCCCAGCATTTT.

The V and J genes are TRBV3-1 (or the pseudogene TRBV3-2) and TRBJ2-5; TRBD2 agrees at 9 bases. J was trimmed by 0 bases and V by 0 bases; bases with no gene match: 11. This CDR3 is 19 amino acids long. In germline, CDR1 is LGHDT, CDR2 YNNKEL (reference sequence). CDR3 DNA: TGTGCCAGCAGCCAAGATGGTCGCGGGGGGGCGGGGTACCAAGAGACCCAGTACTTC. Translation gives CASSQDGRGGAGYQETQYF.

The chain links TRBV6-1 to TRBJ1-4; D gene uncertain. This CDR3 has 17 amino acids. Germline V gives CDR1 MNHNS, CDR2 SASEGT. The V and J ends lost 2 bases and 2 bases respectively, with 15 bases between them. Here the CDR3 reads CASSERSWYSTNEKLFF. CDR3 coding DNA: TGTGCCAGCAGTGAAAGAAGCTGGTATTCGACTAATGAAAAACTGTTTTTT.

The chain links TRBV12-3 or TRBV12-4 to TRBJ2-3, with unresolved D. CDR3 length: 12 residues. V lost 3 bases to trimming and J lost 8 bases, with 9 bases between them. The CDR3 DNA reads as TGTGCCAGCAGTTTTGGAAGAGGTACGCAGTATTTT. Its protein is CASSFGRGTQYF.

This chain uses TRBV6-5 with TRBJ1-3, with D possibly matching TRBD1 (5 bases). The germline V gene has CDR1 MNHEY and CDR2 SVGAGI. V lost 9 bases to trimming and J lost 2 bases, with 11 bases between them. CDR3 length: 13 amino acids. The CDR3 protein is CASTGLPGNTIYF. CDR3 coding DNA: TGTGCCAGTACGGGACTTCCTGGAAACACCATATATTTT.

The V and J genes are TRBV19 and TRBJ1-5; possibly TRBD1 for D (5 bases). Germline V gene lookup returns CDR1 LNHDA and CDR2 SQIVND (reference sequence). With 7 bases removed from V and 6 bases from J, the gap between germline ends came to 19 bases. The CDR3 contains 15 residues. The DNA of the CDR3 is TGTGCCAGTACAACTCTCGGGGGGGTAAGTCAGCCCCAGCATTTT. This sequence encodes CASTTLGGVSQPQHF.

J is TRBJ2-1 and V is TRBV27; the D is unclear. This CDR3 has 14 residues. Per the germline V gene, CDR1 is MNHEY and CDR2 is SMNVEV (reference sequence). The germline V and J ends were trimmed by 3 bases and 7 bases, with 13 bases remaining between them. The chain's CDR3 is CASSFLFYENEQFF. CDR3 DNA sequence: TGTGCCAGCAGTTTCCTTTTCTATGAAAATGAGCAGTTCTTC.

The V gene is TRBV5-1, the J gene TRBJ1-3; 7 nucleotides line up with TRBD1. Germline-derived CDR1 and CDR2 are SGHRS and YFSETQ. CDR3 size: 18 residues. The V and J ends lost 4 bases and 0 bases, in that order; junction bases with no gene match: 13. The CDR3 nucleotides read TGCGCCAGCAGCCTCCGGGACAGCATCACCTACTCTGGAAACACCATATATTTT. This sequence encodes CASSLRDSITYSGNTIYF.

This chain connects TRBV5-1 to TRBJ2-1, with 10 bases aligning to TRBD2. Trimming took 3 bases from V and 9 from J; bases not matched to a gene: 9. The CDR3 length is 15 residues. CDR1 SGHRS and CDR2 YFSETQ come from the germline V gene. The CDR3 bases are TGCGCCAGCAGCTCCGGGACTAGCGAATCTGGTGAGCAGTTCTTC. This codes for CASSSGTSESGEQFF.

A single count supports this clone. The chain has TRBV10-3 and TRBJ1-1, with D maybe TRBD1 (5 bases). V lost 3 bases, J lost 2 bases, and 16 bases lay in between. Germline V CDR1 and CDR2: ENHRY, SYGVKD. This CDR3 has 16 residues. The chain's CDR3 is CAISDARGRINTEAFF. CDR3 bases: TGTGCCATCAGTGACGCGCGGGGACGGATCAACACTGAAGCTTTCTTT.

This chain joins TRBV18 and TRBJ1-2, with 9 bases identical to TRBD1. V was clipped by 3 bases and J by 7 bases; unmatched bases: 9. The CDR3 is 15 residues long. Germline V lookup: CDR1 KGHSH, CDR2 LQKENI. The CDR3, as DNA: TGTGCCAGCTCACCGCGGGACAGGGAATTTGGTGGCTACACCTTC. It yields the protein CASSPRDREFGGYTF.

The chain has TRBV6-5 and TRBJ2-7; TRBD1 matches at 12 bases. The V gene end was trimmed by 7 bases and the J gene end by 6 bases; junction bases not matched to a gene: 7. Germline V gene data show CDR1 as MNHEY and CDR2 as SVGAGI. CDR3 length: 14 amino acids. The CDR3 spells CASITGTGGLEQYF. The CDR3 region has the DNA TGTGCCAGCATTACCGGGACAGGGGGCCTCGAGCAGTACTTC.